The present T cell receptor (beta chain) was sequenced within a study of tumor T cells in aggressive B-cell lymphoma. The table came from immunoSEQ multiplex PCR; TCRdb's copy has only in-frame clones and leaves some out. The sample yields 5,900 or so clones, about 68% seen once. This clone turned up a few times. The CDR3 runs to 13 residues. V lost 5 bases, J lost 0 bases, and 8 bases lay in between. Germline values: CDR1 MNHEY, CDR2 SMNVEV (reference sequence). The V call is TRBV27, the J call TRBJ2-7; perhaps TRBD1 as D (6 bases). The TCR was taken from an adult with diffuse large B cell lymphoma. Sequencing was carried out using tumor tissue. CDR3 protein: CASSKGGSYEQYF. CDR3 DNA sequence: TGTGCCAGCAGTAAAGGGGGCTCCTACGAGCAGTACTTC.